The sequence of this TCR beta chain was determined in a study of response to subunit inactivated influenza vaccine. Study-level findings and limits: The authors offered the suggestion that each seasonal influenza vaccination recruits few new T cells.

The CDR3 extends over 15 amino acids. Trimming cost V 0 bases and J 5 bases; bases outside gene matches: 5. In germline, CDR1 is SGHVS, CDR2 FNYEAQ. This clonotype appeared many times. What it binds is unknown. Via MiXCR, TCRdb re-called the RT-PCR reads, giving one row per CDR3 protein. The repertoire holds 450,000 to 600,000 distinct CDR3 sequences, with approximately 7.3% as singletons. The V and J genes are TRBV7-6 and TRBJ2-7, with 9 positions matching TRBD1. The sequence was collected from a man between 50 and 69 years old who received an inactivated influenza vaccine. The sequencing here drew on PBMCs from blood, taken less than 30 months after vaccination. CDR3 DNA: TGTGCCAGCAGCTTAGCTAGCGACAGGGGGAACGAGCAGTACTTC. Protein sequence: CASSLASDRGNEQYF.